The T cell receptor (beta chain) under discussion was sequenced for a study of neurological immune-mediated disorders (dated 2019 in TCRdb). Regarding the research as a whole: Of the approximately 34 multiple sclerosis patients, around 30 had relapsing-remitting MS and 3 had secondary progressive MS. Peripheral blood TCR-beta repertoires from HTLV-I-associated myelopathy (HAM/TSP) patients, multiple sclerosis patients and healthy controls were compared by UMI-based sequencing. Alongside PBMC samples, the set of some 97 TCR-beta libraries contained longitudinal samples, technical triplicates, and paired CD4+ and CD8+ T-cell subsets that had been sorted. Of the 70 or so subjects in the cohort, about 15 were HAM/TSP patients, some 34 were multiple sclerosis patients, and some 20 were healthy controls.

cDNA synthesis used template-switch 5'RACE with a primer carrying a 10-nucleotide random unique molecular identifier tagging each TCR transcript. Every sequencing run covered 15-18 subjects and yielded more than 180 million TCR-beta sequences. Total RNA was extracted with the RNeasy kit. The KAPA Real-time Library Amplification kit was used to amplify TCR-beta VDJ regions with primers targeting the TCR constant region and the 5'RACE anchor. Sample indexes and Illumina adaptors were added in a first PCR, after which library yield was increased in a second PCR. After Ampure bead purification, the roughly 650 bp TCR product was size-selected on a 2% E-gel SizeSelection system. Before pooling, library quality was checked on a Bioanalyzer, concentration was measured with Qubit, and libraries were quantified with the Kapa Library Quantification kit. Paired-end 2 x 150 bp sequencing of the libraries was performed on an Illumina HiSeq 2500. To increase sequence diversity, about 25-31% phiX was spiked into each library pool. On the study's bioinformatics: Quality-filtered reads were processed with the UMI-based MiGEC pipeline, which removed over 75% of raw TCR sequences during error correction. VDJ genes were aligned to IMGT germline references, and clonotypes were defined by unique CDR3 amino acid sequence plus V-J genes. Clonal expansion, Shannon diversity and CDR3 relatedness (CalcPairwiseDistances, ClusterSamples) were evaluated with VDJtools, and phylogenetic trees were built with CLCbio workbench. Using coefficient-of-variation modelling across technical triplicates, the study counted a clone as expanded if it had at least 8 unique UMIs. The raw public data were reprocessed by TCRdb itself: fastp quality trimming at Q25, MiXCR clonotype calling, in-frame beta chains only. Here each entry gathers all rows of one CDR3 protein and keeps the most common genes and DNA. TCRdb's processing, not the authors', yielded these V and J calls. The sample has 55,000 to 85,000 distinct CDR3 sequences on record, approximately 3.3% of them singletons. Under 6.5% of the sample goes to the ten largest clones.

What the work shows at the level of the full study, not this receptor alone: No clinical or MRI features were associated with the MS cluster, and the authors said that larger cohorts are needed. Across subjects, expanded clones never shared an identical CDR3 amino acid sequence, which suggests that the TCR-beta repertoires in every group were private. Phylogenetic analysis grouped repertoires from 18 of 34 MS patients into a cluster of related CDR3 sequences, suggesting a possible repertoire-level signature. TCR clonal expansion was highest in HAM/TSP patients and lowest in MS patients, with MS patients falling below even healthy controls.

Trimming costs V 4 bases and J 7 bases, and their ends lie 21 bases apart. The CDR3 has 15 amino acids, counting the end cysteine and valine. Only the CDR3 DNA stays, 45 bases, in frame from base 1. The CDR1 and CDR2 encoded by the germline V gene (reference sequence) are SGHKS and YYEKEE. This clonotype has ten or more counts. No antigen is known for it. No base quality values were provided; no much bigger clone lies one nucleotide off. Unsorted PBMC libraries were generated from 2 million PBMCs stored in RNAlater at -80 °C until RNA extraction. The multiple sclerosis patients were enrolled in a US clinical protocol that used magnetic resonance imaging to evaluate disease progression. Peripheral blood was subjected to Ficoll-Hypaque density gradient centrifugation to isolate PBMCs, which were then cryopreserved in liquid nitrogen.

The sample taken for sequencing was PBMCs. The chain uses TRBV5-5 and TRBJ2-7; no confident D gene assignment can be made. This clonotype originated in a woman aged 50 to 60 with multiple sclerosis. The DNA sequence is TGTGCCAGCAGCCCGGTGGGGAACGAGTATCGGGAGCAGTACGTC. Its product reads: CASSPVGNEYREQYV.